This is a list of T cell receptor beta chains from one sample in a study of blood T cells in healthy people across ages. TCRdb re-called the 5' RACE reads with MiXCR, one entry per CDR3 protein. The table lists about 1.5 million distinct CDR3 sequences, roughly 43% of them singletons, with more than 4% in the top ten. The sample consisted of blood. The receptor source for this set is a young woman in good health. Each CDR3 is given with its conserved first and last residue. The D gene is left open where the match is weak. For some rows the clone size is stated as once, few or many, or as a class when expanded; others skip it.

v_gene,d_gene,abundance,j_gene,CDR3nt,CDR3aa
TRBV12-3/TRBV12-4,.,.,TRBJ2-2,TGTGCCAGCAGTGCAGGGACACGGACGAACACCGGGGAGCTGTTTTTT,CASSAGTRTNTGELFF
TRBV4-1,.,many,TRBJ2-7,TGTGCCAGCAGCCTCCTAAGAGGGGACGAGCAGTACTTC,CASSLLRGDEQYF
TRBV3-1,.,.,TRBJ2-3,TGTGCCAGCAGCCCCTTCCCCACAGATACGCAGTATTTT,CASSPFPTDTQYF
TRBV28,TRBD1,few,TRBJ2-4,TGTGCCAGCAGTGCCGCCGGGACAGGGTTAGACATTCAGTACTTC,CASSAAGTGLDIQYF
TRBV28,.,few,TRBJ2-4,TGTGCCAGCCAGGGACACCAAAACATTCAGTACTTC,CASQGHQNIQYF
TRBV20-1,.,.,TRBJ1-4,TGCAGTGCTGGTAACCAGACTAATGAAAAACTGTTTTTT,CSAGNQTNEKLFF
TRBV9,.,.,TRBJ2-2,TGTGCCAGCAGCCTAGATGTCGCCGGGGAGCTGTTTTTT,CASSLDVAGELFF
TRBV5-1,TRBD1,.,TRBJ2-1,TGCGCCAGCAGCTTGGGGGACAGGGATGTCAATGAGCAGTTCTTC,CASSLGDRDVNEQFF
TRBV27,TRBD2,.,TRBJ2-1,TGTGCCAGCAACCCTTCATTTATGGGGGGACTGGGACTACTATCTTACAATGAGCAGTTCTTC,CASNPSFMGGLGLLSYNEQFF
TRBV28,.,.,TRBJ2-1,TGTGCCAGCATTGGACGGCGGCCCTCCTACAATGAGCAGTTCTTC,CASIGRRPSYNEQFF
TRBV11-2,.,few,TRBJ1-2,TGTGCCAGCAGCTTACTCGGCAGCGCTTATGGCTACACCTTC,CASSLLGSAYGYTF
TRBV7-2,TRBD2,.,TRBJ2-7,TGTGCCAGCAGCTTCTCAGCGGGGGGGTACAATGAGCAGTACTTC,CASSFSAGGYNEQYF
TRBV2,TRBD2,few,TRBJ2-5,TGTGCCAGCAAACTAGCGGCAGAGACCCAGTACTTC,CASKLAAETQYF
TRBV5-6,.,.,TRBJ2-1,TGTGCCAGCAGCTTGGGCCGACCCAATGAGCAGTTCTTC,CASSLGRPNEQFF
TRBV19,TRBD1,few,TRBJ2-5,TGTGCCAGTACCCAGACAGGGTTCCAAGAGACCCAGTACTTC,CASTQTGFQETQYF
TRBV20-1,TRBD2,once,TRBJ2-1,TGCAGTGCTCCCCGGACTAGCGGGTACAATGAGCAGTTCTTC,CSAPRTSGYNEQFF
TRBV5-1,TRBD1,.,TRBJ1-1,TGCGCCAGCAGCTTGTTAGGGACAGGGGCCCTTACGAACACTGAAGCTTTCTTT,CASSLLGTGALTNTEAFF
TRBV10-3,TRBD2,.,TRBJ2-7,TGTGCCATCAGTGTCTCATATAGCGGGTCCGAGCAGTACTTC,CAISVSYSGSEQYF
TRBV10-3,TRBD1,few,TRBJ2-1,TGTGCCATCAGAGGGACAGGGGGCAGGCAGTTCTTC,CAIRGTGGRQFF
TRBV20-1,TRBD2,.,TRBJ2-3,TGCAGTGCCGCCACGGCGGGGGTGGATACGCAGTATTTT,CSAATAGVDTQYF
TRBV13,.,.,TRBJ1-1,TGTGCCAGCAGCTTAATCGGGGGGTTGGGAAAGAACACTGAAGCTTTCTTT,CASSLIGGLGKNTEAFF
TRBV19,.,.,TRBJ2-1,TGTGCCAGTAGTCCCGGGACAATCAATGAGCAGTTCTTC,CASSPGTINEQFF
TRBV29-1,.,.,TRBJ1-1,TGCAGCGTTGAAGGGGTCTTGAACACTGAAGCTTTCTTT,CSVEGVLNTEAFF
TRBV20-1,.,.,TRBJ2-5,TGCAGTGTTAGCGCGACACAGGAGGCGGGAGAGACCCAGTACTTC,CSVSATQEAGETQYF
TRBV4-3,.,.,TRBJ1-1,TGCGCCAGCAGCCAGCGGGACACCATGAACACTGAAGCTTTCTTT,CASSQRDTMNTEAFF
TRBV5-1,.,few,TRBJ1-4,TGCGCCAGCAGCTTAACAGGCTCTAATGAAAAACTGTTTTTT,CASSLTGSNEKLFF
TRBV4-3,.,.,TRBJ2-3,TGCGCCAGCAGCCAGGAGGACGGACCCACAGATACGCAGTATTTT,CASSQEDGPTDTQYF
TRBV9,.,few,TRBJ1-4,TGTGCCAGCAGCGTAGGGACACCCTGGGGGCATGAAAAACTGTTTTTT,CASSVGTPWGHEKLFF
TRBV27,TRBD2,.,TRBJ2-5,TGTGCCAGCAGTTTTCTCTCCCCCTATTTGCGGGAGGGCCGAGAGACCCAGTACTTC,CASSFLSPYLREGRETQYF
TRBV7-6,.,few,TRBJ1-5,TGTGCCAGCAGCACAGGGCCTCAGCAGCCCCAGCATTTT,CASSTGPQQPQHF